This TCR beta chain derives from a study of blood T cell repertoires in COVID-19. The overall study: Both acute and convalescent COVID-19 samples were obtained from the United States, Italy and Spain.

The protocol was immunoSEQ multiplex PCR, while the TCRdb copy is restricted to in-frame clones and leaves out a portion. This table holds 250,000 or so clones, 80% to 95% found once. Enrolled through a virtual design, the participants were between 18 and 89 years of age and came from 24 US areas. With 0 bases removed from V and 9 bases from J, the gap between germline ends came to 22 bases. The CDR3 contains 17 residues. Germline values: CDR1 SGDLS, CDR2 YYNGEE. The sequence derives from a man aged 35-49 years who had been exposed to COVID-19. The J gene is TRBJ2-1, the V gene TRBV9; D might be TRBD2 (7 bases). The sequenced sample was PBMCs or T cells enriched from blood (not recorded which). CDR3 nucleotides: TGTGCCAGCAGCGTAGCTCTGAGGGGGGGTCCAAGGGGTGAGCAGTTCTTC. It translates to CASSVALRGGPRGEQFF.